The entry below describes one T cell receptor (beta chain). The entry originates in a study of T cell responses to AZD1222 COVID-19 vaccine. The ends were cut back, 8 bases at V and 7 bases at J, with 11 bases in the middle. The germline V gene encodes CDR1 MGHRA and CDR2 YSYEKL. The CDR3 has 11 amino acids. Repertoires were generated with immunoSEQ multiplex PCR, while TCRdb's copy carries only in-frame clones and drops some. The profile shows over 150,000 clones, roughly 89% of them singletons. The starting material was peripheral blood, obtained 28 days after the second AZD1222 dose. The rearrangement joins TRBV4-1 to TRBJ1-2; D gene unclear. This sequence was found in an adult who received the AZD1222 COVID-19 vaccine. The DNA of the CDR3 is TGCGCCAGCCGGGGAAAAAGTGGCTACACCTTC. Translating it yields CASRGKSGYTF.